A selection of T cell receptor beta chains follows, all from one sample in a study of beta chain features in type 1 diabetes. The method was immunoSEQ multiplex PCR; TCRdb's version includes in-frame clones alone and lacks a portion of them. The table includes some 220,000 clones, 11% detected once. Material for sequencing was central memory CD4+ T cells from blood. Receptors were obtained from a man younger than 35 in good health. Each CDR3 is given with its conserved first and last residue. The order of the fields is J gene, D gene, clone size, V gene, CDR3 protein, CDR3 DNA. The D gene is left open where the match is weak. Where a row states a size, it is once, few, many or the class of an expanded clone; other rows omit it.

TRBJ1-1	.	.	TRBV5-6	CASSLASRQWTEAFF	TGTGCCAGCAGCTTGGCCTCCCGACAATGGACTGAAGCTTTCTTT
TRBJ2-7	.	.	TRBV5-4	CASSLAARDPYEQYF	TGTGCCAGCAGCTTGGCAGCAAGGGACCCTTACGAGCAGTACTTC
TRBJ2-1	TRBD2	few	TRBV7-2	CASRGAGGSYNEQFF	TGTGCCAGCCGGGGAGCGGGAGGATCTTACAATGAGCAGTTCTTC
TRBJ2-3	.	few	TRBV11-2	CASSLSGTLTDTQYF	TGTGCCAGCAGCTTATCCGGGACCCTCACAGATACGCAGTATTTT
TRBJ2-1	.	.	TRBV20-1	CSAEAGDEQFF	TGCAGTGCGGAAGCGGGTGATGAGCAGTTCTTC
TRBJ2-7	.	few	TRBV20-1	CSALLAYEQYF	TGCAGTGCCCTCCTGGCATACGAGCAGTACTTC
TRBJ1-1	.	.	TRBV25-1	CASSEGRRNTEAFF	TGTGCCAGCAGTGAAGGCAGGAGGAACACTGAAGCTTTCTTT
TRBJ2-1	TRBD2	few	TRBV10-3	CAISDGSGSSEQFF	TGTGCCATCAGTGACGGTAGCGGGAGTTCTGAGCAGTTCTTC
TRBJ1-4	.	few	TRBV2	CASRHREGEEKLFF	TGTGCCAGCAGACACAGGGAGGGAGAAGAAAAACTGTTTTTT
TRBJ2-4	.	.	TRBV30	CAWSVLLILDLLAKNIQYF	TGTGCCTGGAGTGTACTCCTGATATTGGATTTGCTAGCCAAAAACATTCAGTACTTC
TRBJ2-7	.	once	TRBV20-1	CSALGQSEQYF	TGCAGTGCTTTAGGACAGTCTGAGCAGTACTTC
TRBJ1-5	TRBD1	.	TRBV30	CAWSVQGIQPQHF	TGTGCCTGGAGTGTACAGGGGATTCAGCCCCAGCATTTT
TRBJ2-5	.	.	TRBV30	CAWARGGWETQYF	TGTGCCTGGGCTAGGGGTGGATGGGAGACCCAGTACTTC
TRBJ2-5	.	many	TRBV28	CASSLSPRAGIQETQYF	TGTGCCAGCAGTTTATCTCCCAGGGCAGGTATCCAAGAGACCCAGTACTTC
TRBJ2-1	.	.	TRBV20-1	CSAREVTGQFF	TGCAGTGCTAGAGAGGTCACTGGGCAGTTCTTC
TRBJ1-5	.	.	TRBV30	CAWSVLGGLNQPQHF	TGTGCCTGGAGTGTCCTCGGGGGTCTCAATCAGCCCCAGCATTTT
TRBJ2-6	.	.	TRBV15	CATSRERISGANVLTF	TGTGCCACCAGCAGAGAACGGATATCTGGGGCCAACGTCCTGACTTTC
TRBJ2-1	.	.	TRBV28	CASSLSPGPINEQFF	TGTGCCAGCAGCTTGAGTCCAGGGCCCATCAATGAGCAGTTCTTC
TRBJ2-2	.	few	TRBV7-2	CASSLAGPGRVRNTGELFF	TGTGCCAGCAGCTTAGCGGGTCCCGGGAGAGTTAGGAACACCGGGGAGCTGTTTTTT
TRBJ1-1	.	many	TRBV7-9	CASSSTRATEAFF	TGTGCCAGCAGCAGTACAAGGGCCACTGAAGCTTTCTTT
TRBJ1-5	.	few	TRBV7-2	CASSFGAASWAQHF	TGTGCCAGCAGCTTTGGGGCGGCCTCCTGGGCCCAGCATTTT
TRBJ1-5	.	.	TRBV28	CASQLTGANQPQHF	TGTGCCAGCCAGCTGACTGGGGCCAATCAGCCCCAGCATTTT
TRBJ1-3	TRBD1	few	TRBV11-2	CASSLDRNTIYF	TGTGCCAGCAGCTTGGACAGGAACACCATATATTTT
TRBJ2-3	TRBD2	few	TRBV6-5	CASSRTSGRVEYF	TGTGCCAGCAGTCGGACTAGCGGGAGGGTCGAGTATTTT
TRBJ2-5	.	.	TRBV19	CASSIFVGQKETQYF	TGTGCCAGTAGTATATTTGTCGGACAGAAAGAGACCCAGTACTTC
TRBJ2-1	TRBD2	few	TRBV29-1	CSVGSLTSGYNEQFF	TGCAGCGTCGGCTCCTTGACTAGCGGGTACAATGAGCAGTTCTTC
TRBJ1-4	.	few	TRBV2	CASSNPARPGTPGPKEKLFF	TGTGCCAGCAGTAACCCCGCCCGGCCGGGAACCCCCGGGCCAAAGGAAAAACTGTTTTTT
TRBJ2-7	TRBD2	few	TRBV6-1	CASSVEGLFEQYF	TGTGCCAGCAGTGTCGAGGGACTATTCGAGCAGTACTTC
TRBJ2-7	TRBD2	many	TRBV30	CAWNLGLAGVEQYF	TGTGCCTGGAACCTAGGACTAGCGGGAGTTGAGCAGTACTTC
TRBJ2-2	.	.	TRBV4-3	CASSQTGNTGELFF	TGCGCCAGCAGCCAGACGGGAAACACCGGGGAGCTGTTTTTT
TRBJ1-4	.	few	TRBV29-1	CSVEKIGGQNEKLFF	TGCAGCGTGGAAAAAATCGGAGGCCAAAATGAAAAACTGTTTTTT
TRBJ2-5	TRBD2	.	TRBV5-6	CASSPSGSQETQYF	TGTGCCAGCAGCCCTAGCGGGAGCCAAGAGACCCAGTACTTC
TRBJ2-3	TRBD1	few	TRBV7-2	CASSLAAGTGVQGTQYF	TGTGCCAGCAGCTTAGCCGCCGGGACAGGGGTTCAAGGTACGCAGTATTTT
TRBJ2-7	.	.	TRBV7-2	CASSLTRYEQYF	TGTGCCAGCAGCTTAACGCGCTACGAGCAGTACTTC
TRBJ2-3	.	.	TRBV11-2	CASSLRGLSTDTQYF	TGTGCCAGCAGCCTACGAGGACTGAGCACAGATACGCAGTATTTT
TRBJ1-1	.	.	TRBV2	CASSEPRNTEAFF	TGTGCCAGCAGTGAACCCAGGAACACTGAAGCTTTCTTT
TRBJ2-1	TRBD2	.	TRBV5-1	CASSFLAGAPTSDEQFF	TGCGCCAGCAGCTTCCTAGCGGGAGCCCCTACATCGGATGAGCAGTTCTTC
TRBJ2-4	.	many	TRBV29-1	CSVVKSGPNIQYF	TGCAGCGTTGTAAAGTCAGGCCCAAACATTCAGTACTTC
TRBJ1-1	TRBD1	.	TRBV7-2	CASQPSGGTEAFF	TGTGCCAGCCAACCCTCAGGGGGCACTGAAGCTTTCTTT
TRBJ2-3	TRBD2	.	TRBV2	CASGLAGVTDTQYF	TGTGCCAGTGGACTAGCGGGGGTCACAGATACGCAGTATTTT
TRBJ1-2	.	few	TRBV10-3	CAISESRAGEGHGYTF	TGTGCCATCAGTGAGTCTCGGGCAGGGGAAGGCCATGGCTACACCTTC
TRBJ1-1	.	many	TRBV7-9	CASSITQGYTEAFF	TGTGCCAGCAGCATAACTCAGGGGTACACTGAAGCTTTCTTT
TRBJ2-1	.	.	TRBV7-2	CASSPQGGLTYNEQFF	TGTGCCAGCAGCCCCCAGGGGGGACTTACCTACAATGAGCAGTTCTTC